This T cell receptor beta chain was recorded in a study of Graves' ophthalmopathy and Graves' hyperthyroidism. Findings of the study overall: Sensitivity reached nearly 71% and specificity about 72% when the model predicted ophthalmopathy progression. Blood shared most expanded thyroid clonotypes above 0.001 frequency.

There are a few counts of this clonotype. As yet, its antigen is unknown. This CDR3 region has 15 residues. The V and J ends lost 4 bases and 5 bases respectively, with 18 bases between them. The diagnostic workup employed clinical symptoms, serum thyroxine, TRAb, thyroid ultrasound and orbital computed tomography. Amplification of TCR beta CDR3 regions used RNA transcripts. HTBI primers primed a first-round RT-PCR, and a second-round multiplex PCR followed. A single record per CDR3 protein comes from TCRdb applying MiXCR to the multiplex PCR reads. The data contain 500,000 to 700,000 distinct CDR3 sequences, 22% of them singletons.

The sample taken for sequencing was peripheral blood. The chain is built from TRBV5-7 and TRBJ2-5, with a weak D call TRBD2 (5 bases). TRBV5-7 is an ORF, and what it does is uncertain. This TCR was recovered from a woman under 30 with stable Graves' hyperthyroidism. Some clones in this sample may be carry-over from other donors' samples. The CDR3 loop is CASSLTGVGEETQYF. Here the CDR3 DNA reads TGTGCCAGCAGCCTCACCGGGGTGGGAGAGGAGACCCAGTACTTC.